This T cell receptor beta chain was recorded in a study of blood T cells in healthy people across ages. Study information: For every two T cells, template switching captured about one barcoded beta molecule.

General study findings and limits: Both naive CD4+ cell counts and diversity were greater in long-lived donors than in aged donors. TCR beta diversity, measured per million T cells, fell in a roughly linear way with age.

Notes on this clonotype: The target antigen is unknown. A junction end diverges from the germline sequence, so it may reflect a read error.

A sample-barcoded 5' primer and a J-beta primer mix were used in a second PCR of about 6 to 11 cycles. TCRdb itself ran the 5' RACE reads through MiXCR, one entry per CDR3 protein. This table has 1.4 million or so distinct CDR3 sequences, 35% to 45% appearing once. Germline assignment: CDR1 SEHNR and CDR2 FQNEAQ (reference sequence). The CDR3 spans 15 residues. Source material: blood. This TCR was sampled from a woman younger than 30 in good health. J is TRBJ1-1 and V is TRBV7-9; D may be TRBD1 (6 bases). DNA of the CDR3: TGTGTCAGCAGCTTAGGGGGGTTACGTAACACTGAAGCTTTCTTT. Amino acids: CVSSLGGLRNTEAFF.